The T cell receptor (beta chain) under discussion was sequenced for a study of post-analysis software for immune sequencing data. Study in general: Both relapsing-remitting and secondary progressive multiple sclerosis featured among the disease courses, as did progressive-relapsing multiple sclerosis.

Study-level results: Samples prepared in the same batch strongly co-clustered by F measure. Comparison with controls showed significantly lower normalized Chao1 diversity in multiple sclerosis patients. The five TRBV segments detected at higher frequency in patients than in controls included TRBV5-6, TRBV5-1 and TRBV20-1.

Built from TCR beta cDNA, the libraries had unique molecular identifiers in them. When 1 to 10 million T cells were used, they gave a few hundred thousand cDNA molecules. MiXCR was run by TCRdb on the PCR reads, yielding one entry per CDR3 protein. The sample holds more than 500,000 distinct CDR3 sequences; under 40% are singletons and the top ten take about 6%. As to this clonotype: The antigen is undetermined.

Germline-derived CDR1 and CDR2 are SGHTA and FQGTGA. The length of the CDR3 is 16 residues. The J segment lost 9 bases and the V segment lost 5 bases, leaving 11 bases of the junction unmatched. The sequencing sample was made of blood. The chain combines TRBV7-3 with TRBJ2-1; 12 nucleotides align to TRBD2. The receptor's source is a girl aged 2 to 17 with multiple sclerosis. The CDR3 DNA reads TGTGCCAGCAGCGCTAGACTAGCGGGGGCCCCTGCTGAGCAGTTCTTC. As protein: CASSARLAGAPAEQFF. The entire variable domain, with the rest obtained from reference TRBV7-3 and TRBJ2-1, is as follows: GAGVSQTPSNKVTEKGKYVELRCDPISGHTALYWYRQSLGQGPEFLIYFQGTGAADDSGLPNDRFFAVRPEGSVSTLKIQRTERGDSAVYLCASSARLAGAPAEQFFGPGTRLTVL.